This entry features one TCR beta chain sequence. The target antigen is unknown. The data were obtained in a study of monozygotic twins with inflammatory bowel disease. Overall study findings and caveats: The authors found no support for a single strong IBD-associated signal or clonotype.

Per TCR library, 3500 ng of total RNA was used. Eight distinct reactions (per sample) were used to make the cDNA. TCRdb processed the 5' RACE reads again and assigns one entry to each CDR3 protein, with no DNA. In total, the table holds a few hundred thousand distinct CDR3 sequences. Per donor there was one draw, yielding a blood sample of roughly 2.6 ml. This TCR was sampled from a human donor with ulcerative colitis or Crohn's disease, or a healthy co-twin of an affected twin (not recorded which). The sample was blood.

CDR3 region: CAISESGYNEQFF. The chain has TRBV10-3 and TRBJ2-1. CDR3 length: 13 amino acids. The germline V gene has CDR1 ENHRY and CDR2 SYGVKD.